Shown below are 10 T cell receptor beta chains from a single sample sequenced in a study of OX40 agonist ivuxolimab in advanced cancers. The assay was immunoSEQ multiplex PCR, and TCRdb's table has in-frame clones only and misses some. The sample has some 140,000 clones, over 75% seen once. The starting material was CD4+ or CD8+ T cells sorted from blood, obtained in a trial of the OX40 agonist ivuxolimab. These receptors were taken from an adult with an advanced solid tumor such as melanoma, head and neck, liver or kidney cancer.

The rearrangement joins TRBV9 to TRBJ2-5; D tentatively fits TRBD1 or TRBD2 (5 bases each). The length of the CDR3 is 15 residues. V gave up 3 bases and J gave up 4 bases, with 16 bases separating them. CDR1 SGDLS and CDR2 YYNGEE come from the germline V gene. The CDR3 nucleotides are TGTGCCAGCAGCGGGGACCTGGGAGTCTTAGAGACCCAGTACTTC. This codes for CASSGDLGVLETQYF.

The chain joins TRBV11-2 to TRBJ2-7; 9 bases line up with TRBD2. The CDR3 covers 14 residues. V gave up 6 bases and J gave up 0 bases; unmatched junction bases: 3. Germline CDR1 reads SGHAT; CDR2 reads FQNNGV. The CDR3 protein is CASRFSGGSYEQYF. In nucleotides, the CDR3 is TGTGCCAGCAGATTTAGCGGGGGCTCCTACGAGCAGTACTTC.

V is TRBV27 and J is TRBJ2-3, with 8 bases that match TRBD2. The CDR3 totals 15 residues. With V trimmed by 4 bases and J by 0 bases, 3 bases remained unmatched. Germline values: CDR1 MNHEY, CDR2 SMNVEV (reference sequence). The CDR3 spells CASSSPSGSTDTQYF. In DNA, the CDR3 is TGTGCCAGCAGTTCCCCTAGCGGGAGCACAGATACGCAGTATTTT.

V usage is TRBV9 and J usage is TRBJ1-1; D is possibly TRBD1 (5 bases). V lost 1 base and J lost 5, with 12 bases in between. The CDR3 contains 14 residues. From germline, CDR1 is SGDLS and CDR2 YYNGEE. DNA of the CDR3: TGTGCCAGCAGCGTATTGGGGGATGGAACTGAAGCTTTCTTT. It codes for CASSVLGDGTEAFF.

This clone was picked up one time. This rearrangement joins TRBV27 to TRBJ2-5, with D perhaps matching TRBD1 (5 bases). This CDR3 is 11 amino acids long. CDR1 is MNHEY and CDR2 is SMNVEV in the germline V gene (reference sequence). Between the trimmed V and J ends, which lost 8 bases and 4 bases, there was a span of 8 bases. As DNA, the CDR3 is TGTGCCAGCGGGCAGGGAGAGACCCAGTACTTC. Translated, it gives CASGQGETQYF.

The CDR3 protein is CASSLGQGAEKLFF. The CDR3 bases are TGTGCCAGCAGCTTAGGGCAGGGGGCGGAAAAACTGTTTTTT. V usage is TRBV7-6 and J usage is TRBJ1-4, with 8 bases lining up with TRBD1. The V gene end was trimmed by 1 base and the J gene end by 8 bases; junction bases not matched to a gene: 3. The CDR3 length is 14 residues. Looked up from germline, CDR1 is SGHVS and CDR2 is FNYEAQ. The full variable domain, completed using reference TRBV7-6 and TRBJ1-4, is GAGVSQSPRYKVTKRGQDVALRCDPISGHVSLYWYRQALGQGPEFLTYFNYEAQQDKSGLPNDRFSAERPEGSISTLTIQRTEQRDSAMYRCASSLGQGAEKLFFGSGTQLSVL.

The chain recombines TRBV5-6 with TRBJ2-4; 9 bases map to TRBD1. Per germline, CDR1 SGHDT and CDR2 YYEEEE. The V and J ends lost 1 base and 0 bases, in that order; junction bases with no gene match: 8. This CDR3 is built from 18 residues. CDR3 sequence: CASSLRKDRGLAKNIQYF. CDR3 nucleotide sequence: TGTGCCAGCAGCTTGCGTAAGGACAGGGGTTTAGCCAAAAACATTCAGTACTTC.

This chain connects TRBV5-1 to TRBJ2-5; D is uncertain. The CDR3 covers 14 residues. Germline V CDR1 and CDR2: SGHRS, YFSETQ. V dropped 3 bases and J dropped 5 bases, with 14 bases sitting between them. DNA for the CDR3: TGCGCCAGCAGCTCCCTTACCTGGGCGGAGACCCAGTACTTC. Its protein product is CASSSLTWAETQYF.

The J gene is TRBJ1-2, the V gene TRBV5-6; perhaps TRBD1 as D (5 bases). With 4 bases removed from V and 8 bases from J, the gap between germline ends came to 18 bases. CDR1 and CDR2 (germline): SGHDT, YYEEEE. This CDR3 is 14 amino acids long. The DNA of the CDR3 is TGTGCCAGCAGCCAACAGGCTGTCGCGGGGGGCTACACCTTC. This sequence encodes CASSQQAVAGGYTF.

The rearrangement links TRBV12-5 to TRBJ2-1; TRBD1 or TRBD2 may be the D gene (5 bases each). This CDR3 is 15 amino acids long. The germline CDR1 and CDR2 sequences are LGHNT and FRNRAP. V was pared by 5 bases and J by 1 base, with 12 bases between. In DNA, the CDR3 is TGTGCTAGTGGTGCTGGGACCAGTTCCTACAATGAGCAGTTCTTC. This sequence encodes CASGAGTSSYNEQFF.